This T cell receptor (beta chain) is drawn from a study of blood T cell repertoires in COVID-19. Whole-study context: COVID-19 samples from acute and convalescent phases originated in the United States, Italy and Spain.

Looked up from germline, CDR1 is MNHEY and CDR2 is SVGAGI. V lost 0 bases, J lost 10 bases, and 6 bases lay in between. The CDR3 extends over 12 amino acids. TCRdb keeps only in-frame clones here, not all; method: immunoSEQ multiplex PCR. The top ten clones hold about 3% of a sample with around 62,000 clones, around 93% of them seen once. The chain couples TRBV6-5 to TRBJ1-4; possibly TRBD1 for D (6 bases). Sequenced material: peripheral blood. The TCR originated in a man between 65 and 85 years old with active COVID-19. DNA of the CDR3: TGTGCCAGCAGTTACTCGGGGGCAAAACTGTTTTTT. It yields the protein CASSYSGAKLFF.